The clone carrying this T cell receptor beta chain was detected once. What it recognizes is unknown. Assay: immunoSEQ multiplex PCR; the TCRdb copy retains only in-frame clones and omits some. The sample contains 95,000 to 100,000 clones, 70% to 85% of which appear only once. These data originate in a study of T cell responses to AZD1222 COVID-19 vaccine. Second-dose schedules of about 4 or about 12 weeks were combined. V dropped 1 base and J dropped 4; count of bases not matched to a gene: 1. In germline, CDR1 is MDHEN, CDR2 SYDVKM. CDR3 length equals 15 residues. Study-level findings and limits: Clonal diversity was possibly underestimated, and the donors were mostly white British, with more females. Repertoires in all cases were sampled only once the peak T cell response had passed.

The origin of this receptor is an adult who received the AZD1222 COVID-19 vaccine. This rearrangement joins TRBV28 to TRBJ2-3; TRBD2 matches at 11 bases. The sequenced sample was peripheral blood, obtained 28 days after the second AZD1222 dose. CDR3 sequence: CASSLLAGGADTQYF. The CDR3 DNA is TGTGCCAGCAGTTTATTAGCGGGAGGGGCAGATACGCAGTATTTT.